This paragraph reports one T cell receptor (beta chain). The CDR3 has 12 amino acids. V was shortened by 0 bases and J by 5 bases, with 5 bases between the two germline ends. Germline V gene lookup returns CDR1 SGHTS and CDR2 YDEGEE. The sample belongs to a study of blood T cell repertoires in COVID-19. Turning to the study itself: Both acute and convalescent COVID-19 samples were obtained from the United States, Italy and Spain. The cDNA or gDNA used as material had been derived from T cells, B-cell-depleted T cells, or PBMCs.

In the original processing: Amplification of reference gene primers was used by the study to estimate nucleated cell counts. Clones were sequenced by immunoSEQ multiplex PCR, and TCRdb holds only the in-frame ones, with some missing. The V and J calls and clone size come from that table; D and trimming were worked out from the DNA. The data show 150,000 to 180,000 clones, 60% to 85% seen once. The rearrangement joins TRBV5-8 to TRBJ1-2; no firm D call. The sequence derives from an elderly man with acute or convalescent COVID-19. Sequenced sample: peripheral blood. The CDR3 bases are TGTGCCAGCAGCTTGGATCCTTATGGCTACACCTTC. Translating gives CASSLDPYGYTF.